The clone carrying this T cell receptor beta chain showed up many times. The antigen is undetermined. This entry comes from a study of prognosis after radiotherapy for stage I lung cancer. Turning to the study itself: Enrollment of stage I non-small cell lung cancer patients ran from April 2018 to January 2019. Whole-study results and caveats: Patients without metastases reportedly showed TRBV and TRBJ gene usage unlike that of patients with metastases.

This CDR3 contains 17 residues. The junction had 10 bases not matched to a gene; V was cut back by 2 bases and J by 3 bases. The germline V gene has CDR1 DFQATT and CDR2 SNEGSKA (reference sequence). CDR3 of TCR beta was amplified from genomic DNA via a two-round multiplex PCR. First-round PCR amplification was performed with primers specific to each TRBV and TRBJ gene. Universal primers featured in the second PCR round. TCRdb analysed the multiplex PCR reads with MiXCR anew, one entry per CDR3 protein. The data show about 28,000 distinct CDR3 sequences, roughly 31% seen once. This specimen was PBMCs, taken before or after stereotactic body radiation therapy (not recorded which). The J gene is TRBJ2-7, the V gene TRBV20-1; 13 nucleotides agree with TRBD2. This receptor was identified in a donor over 45 with non-small cell lung cancer. The CDR3 protein is CSARPGLAGKSLYEQYF. CDR3 sequence (DNA): TGCAGTGCTAGACCGGGACTAGCGGGAAAGTCTCTCTACGAGCAGTACTTC.